The clone carrying this T cell receptor beta chain came up a few times. cDNA carried unique molecular identifiers, and a universal primer site was added by template switching. MiXCR, run by TCRdb on the 5' RACE reads, gives a single entry per CDR3 protein. The table has around 550,000 distinct CDR3 sequences, nearly 15% seen once. The record originates from a study of identical twins. The CDR3 extends over 17 amino acids. These data were likewise used in another study, on yellow fever vaccine responses in identical twins.

The sample comprised CD4+ T cells sorted from blood. This sequence was found in a woman younger than 35 in good health. The chain recombines TRBV21-1 with TRBJ1-2; TRBD1 is the table's D call and was not checked against the DNA. TRBV21-1 is labeled a pseudogene. The DNA of the CDR3 is TGTGCCAGCAGCATGCCCGGGACAGGGGGAGCTAACTATGGCTACACCTTC. Encoded protein: CASSMPGTGGANYGYTF.